Included here is one TCR beta chain sequence, with context. Only in-frame clones appear in the TCRdb table, and some are missing; sequencing was by immunoSEQ multiplex PCR. In the table there are roughly 300,000 clones, 81% of which are singletons. Trimming cost V 4 bases and J 3 bases, with 7 bases left between them. Germline assignment: CDR1 LGHNA and CDR2 YNFKEQ. This CDR3 comprises 12 residues. This entry is derived from a study of blood T cell repertoires in COVID-19. This sequence originates from a woman in her fifties or sixties with active or convalescent COVID-19. V and J are TRBV4-2 and TRBJ2-7; D is perhaps TRBD1 (6 bases). Specimen: peripheral blood. The CDR3 DNA sequence: TGTGCCAGCAGCCCAGGGGACTACGAGCAGTACTTC. Protein: CASSPGDYEQYF.